Each of the 30 T cell receptor beta chains below was sequenced from the same sample in a study of blood T cell repertoires in COVID-19. Sequenced by immunoSEQ multiplex PCR; TCRdb stores in-frame clones only, minus some. There are some 210,000 clones in the sample; 87% occur only once, and around 10% lies in the top ten. Sequenced: PBMCs or T cells enriched from blood (not recorded which). The receptors originated from a man aged 18 to 29 with acute COVID-19.

This clone was detected once. The chain links TRBV6-1 to TRBJ1-5, with TRBD1 matching over 7 bases. V shed 0 bases, J shed 0 bases, and the junction held 11 bases outside the gene matches. Germline CDR1 is MNHNS and CDR2 is SASEGT. This CDR3 has 19 residues. The CDR3 DNA sequence: TGTGCCAGCAGTGAAGCGCCGGGAACAGGGGCTTATAGCAATCAGCCCCAGCATTTT. Translation: CASSEAPGTGAYSNQPQHF.

A single count supports this clone. The chain recombines TRBV6-5 with TRBJ2-7, with TRBD2 identical over 8 bases. The CDR3 covers 13 residues. After removal of 2 bases from V and 5 bases from J, the junction contained 2 bases not matched to a gene. The germline V gene encodes CDR1 MNHEY and CDR2 SVGAGI. The CDR3 is CASSYGLANEQYF. CDR3 DNA: TGTGCCAGCAGTTACGGACTAGCTAACGAGCAGTACTTC.

Only a few counts were recorded for this clone. The chain joins TRBV7-2 to TRBJ1-4, with TRBD1 matching 7 bases. The V gene end was trimmed by 5 bases and the J gene end by 8 bases; junction bases not matched to a gene: 5. The length of the CDR3 is 13 residues. Germline V CDR1 and CDR2: SGHTA, FQGNSA. The chain's CDR3 is CASSKQGNEKLFF. Here the CDR3 DNA reads TGTGCCAGCAGCAAACAGGGGAACGAAAAACTGTTTTTT.

This chain uses TRBV4-1 with TRBJ2-1; 9 bases are shared with TRBD2. Germline CDR1 and CDR2: MGHRA and YSYEKL. V lost 2 bases and J lost 4; bases outside the gene matches: 3. This CDR3 is 15 amino acids long. CDR3 nucleotide sequence: TGCGCCAGCAGCCAACCGGGACTAGCTTACAATGAGCAGTTCTTC. It codes for CASSQPGLAYNEQFF.

This clone occurred a few times. The chain employs TRBV10-3 and TRBJ2-7, with 7 bases lining up with TRBD1. V shed 0 bases, J shed 5 bases, and the junction held 7 bases outside the gene matches. The CDR3 has 15 amino acids. Per germline, CDR1 ENHRY and CDR2 SYGVKD. Written as DNA, the CDR3 is TGTGCCATCAGTGAGTCAGGGACAGTGACAGACGAGCAGTACTTC. It yields the protein CAISESGTVTDEQYF.

V usage is TRBV4-1 and J usage is TRBJ2-7; D may be TRBD1 (5 bases). The CDR3 runs 14 residues. The V and J ends lost 0 bases and 3 bases respectively, with 9 bases between them. Germline loops: CDR1 MGHRA, CDR2 YSYEKL. The CDR3 region is CASSQDQGGYEQYF. The CDR3 DNA is TGCGCCAGCAGCCAAGATCAGGGTGGCTACGAGCAGTACTTC.

V usage is TRBV29-1 and J usage is TRBJ2-4, with 8 bases identical to TRBD1. This CDR3 comprises 13 residues. Germline V gene data show CDR1 as SQVTM and CDR2 as ANQGSEA. With V trimmed by 7 bases and J by 5 bases, 7 bases remained unmatched. CDR3 in DNA: TGCAGCGCGACGGGACAGGCGGAAAACATTCAGTACTTC. Amino acids: CSATGQAENIQYF.

This sequence joins TRBV10-2 and TRBJ2-7, with 11 positions matching TRBD2. The germline V gene has CDR1 WSHSY and CDR2 SAAADI. CDR3 length: 14 residues. V trimming: 7 bases; J trimming: 3 bases; junction bases outside the gene matches: 5. CDR3 sequence reads: CASTPSGRYYEQYF. For the CDR3, the DNA is TGCGCCAGCACCCCTAGCGGGAGGTACTACGAGCAGTACTTC.

The chain has TRBV28 and TRBJ1-2, with 7 positions matching TRBD1. CDR3 length equals 16 residues. The V segment lost 1 base and the J segment 3 bases; nucleotides outside the gene matches: 8. CDR1 and CDR2 from the germline V gene are MDHEN and SYDVKM. In nucleotides, the CDR3 is TGTGCCAGCAGTTTATCCCCCAGCCAGGGGGACTATGGCTACACCTTC. Amino acid sequence: CASSLSPSQGDYGYTF.

The chain is built from TRBV4-2 and TRBJ2-2, with 11 bases fitting TRBD2. V lost 7 bases to trimming and J lost 1 base; unmatched junction nucleotides: 2. The CDR3 extends over 15 amino acids. Germline V gene data show CDR1 as LGHNA and CDR2 as YNFKEQ. The CDR3 DNA is TGTGCCAGCATCGGGACTAGCGGGAACACCGGGGAGCTGTTTTTT. This sequence encodes CASIGTSGNTGELFF.

This chain links TRBV9 with TRBJ1-1, with 7 positions matching TRBD1. Trimming removed 4 bases from V and 2 bases from J; junction bases left unmatched: 14. There are 17 residues in the CDR3. The germline CDR1 and CDR2 sequences are SGDLS and YYNGEE. The DNA of the CDR3 is TGTGCCAGCAGCCAGGTATCCGGGACAGATTATAACACTGAAGCTTTCTTT. Translated, it gives CASSQVSGTDYNTEAFF.

The chain employs TRBV28 and TRBJ2-7, with D possibly matching TRBD2 (6 bases). The V gene's germline CDR1 is MDHEN and CDR2 SYDVKM. The CDR3 contains 15 residues. Deletions cut 6 bases from V and 2 bases from J, with 17 bases between. In DNA form, the CDR3 reads TGTGCCAGCAGCCCTCCGGGGGTGGGGGCCTACGAGCAGTACTTC. This translates into CASSPPGVGAYEQYF.

The chain uses TRBV11-3 and TRBJ1-1; D perhaps matches TRBD1 (5 bases). V lost 3 bases, J lost 2 bases, and 7 bases lay in between. The germline V gene encodes CDR1 SGHNT and CDR2 YENEEA. The CDR3 has 13 amino acids. The CDR3 nucleotides are TGTGCCAGCAGCTTGCAGGGAAACACTGAAGCTTTCTTT. Amino acid sequence: CASSLQGNTEAFF.

The genes are TRBV28 and TRBJ1-4; perhaps TRBD1 as D (6 bases). The germline V and J ends were trimmed by 5 bases and 8 bases, with 18 bases remaining between them. This CDR3 has 15 residues. CDR1 is MDHEN and CDR2 is SYDVKM in the germline V gene. For the CDR3, the DNA is TGTGCCAGCAGTACCGCCACAGGGTTCGGAGAAAAACTGTTTTTT. Translation: CASSTATGFGEKLFF.

The chain combines TRBV20-1 with TRBJ2-3; TRBD2 agrees at 12 bases. Germline CDR1 is DFQATT and CDR2 is SNEGSKA (reference sequence). After removal of 3 bases from V and 9 bases from J, the junction contained 7 bases not matched to a gene. The CDR3 covers 14 residues. The CDR3 DNA sequence: TGCAGTGCTAGTCGGCTAGCGGGAGGGGAGACGCAGTATTTT. Translation gives CSASRLAGGETQYF.

The chain recombines TRBV5-1 with TRBJ1-2, with 8 bases matching TRBD1. From germline, CDR1 is SGHRS and CDR2 YFSETQ. This CDR3 region has 14 residues. Trimming took 4 bases from V and 8 from J; bases not matched to a gene: 10. CDR3 protein: CASSGQGASDGYTF. The CDR3 DNA follows: TGCGCCAGCAGCGGGCAGGGGGCGTCTGACGGCTACACCTTC.

This rearrangement joins TRBV14 to TRBJ2-1, with TRBD1 matching over 9 bases. The CDR3 sequence is 14 residues long. The J segment lost 7 bases and the V segment lost 3 bases, leaving 4 bases of the junction unmatched. CDR1 and CDR2 from the germline V gene are SGHDN and FVKESK. The CDR3 here is CASSQRQGGNEQFF. CDR3 bases: TGTGCCAGCAGCCAGCGACAGGGGGGAAATGAGCAGTTCTTC.

The chain links TRBV28 to TRBJ1-5; no reliable D call. Between the trimmed V and J ends, which lost 5 bases and 0 bases, there was a span of 14 bases. CDR1 and CDR2 (germline): MDHEN, SYDVKM. The CDR3 runs 16 residues. The CDR3 sequence is CASSPMRLLSNQPQHF. The CDR3 DNA reads as TGTGCCAGCAGTCCCATGCGACTTCTTAGCAATCAGCCCCAGCATTTT.

As DNA, the CDR3 is TGTGCCAGCAGCTCCCGACCCCTGCCTCAGGGTAACACCGGGGAGCTGTTTTTT. It yields the protein CASSSRPLPQGNTGELFF. The chain couples TRBV7-3 to TRBJ2-2, with D tentatively TRBD1 (5 bases). The CDR3 covers 18 residues. The germline V gene has CDR1 SGHTA and CDR2 FQGTGA. V was trimmed by 4 bases and J by 2 bases, leaving 20 bases between them.

This clone was detected once. The chain has TRBV7-9 and TRBJ2-7; 7 nucleotides match TRBD2. The CDR3 runs to 16 residues. Germline V CDR1 and CDR2: SEHNR, FQNEAQ (reference sequence). V dropped 2 bases and J dropped 2; count of bases not matched to a gene: 9. The DNA for the CDR3 is TGTGCCAGCAGCTTACCCCCGGGAGCGGGGACCTACGAGCAGTACTTC. Translation: CASSLPPGAGTYEQYF.

This chain uses TRBV18 with TRBJ1-1; perhaps TRBD1 as D (6 bases). The V gene's germline CDR1 is KGHSH and CDR2 LQKENI. V lost 6 bases, J lost 4 bases, and 21 bases lay in between. The length of the CDR3 is 16 residues. The CDR3 DNA reads TGTGCCAGCTCCTACGCGGCTCAACAGGGAGCCACTGAAGCTTTCTTT. It translates to CASSYAAQQGATEAFF. The whole variable domain, remainder taken from reference TRBV18 and TRBJ1-1, is NAGVMQNPRHLVRRRGQEARLRCSPMKGHSHVYWYRQLPEEGLKFMVYLQKENIIDESGMPKERFSAEFPKEGPSILRIQQVVRGDSAAYFCASSYAAQQGATEAFFGQGTRLTVV.

The chain is built from TRBV25-1 and TRBJ1-4; 8 bases line up with TRBD1. Germline V CDR1 and CDR2: MGHDK, SYGVNS. Losses at the gene ends were 4 bases for V and 0 bases for J; bases not matched to a gene: 4. The CDR3 runs 16 residues. CDR3 nucleotides: TGTGCCAGCAGTGGGGAACAGGGGGCAACTAATGAAAAACTGTTTTTT. Protein product: CASSGEQGATNEKLFF.

V gene TRBV19 combines with J gene TRBJ1-2; a weak D match, TRBD1 (6 bases). The CDR3 runs to 15 residues. The V end was cut by 8 bases, the J end by 6 bases, with 22 bases between. Germline loops: CDR1 LNHDA, CDR2 SQIVND (reference sequence). Written as DNA, the CDR3 is TGTGCCAGTGCACTGGGGGCAGGGCGGTCGCATGGCTACACCTTC. Encoded protein: CASALGAGRSHGYTF.

The V and J genes are TRBV19 and TRBJ1-5; D possibly corresponds to TRBD1 (6 bases). This CDR3 region has 16 residues. Trimming shortened V by 3 bases and J by 2 bases, and 14 bases separated the two germline ends. Per the germline V gene, CDR1 is LNHDA and CDR2 is SQIVND (reference sequence). In nucleotides, the CDR3 is TGTGCCAGTAGTATGGCAAACAGGGTTGGCAATCAGCCCCAGCATTTT. Its translation is CASSMANRVGNQPQHF.

In the case of this clone: Sequence at one end of the junction differs from germline and may be a read error. The chain is built from TRBV6-6 and TRBJ1-1; possible D gene TRBD1, 6 bases. The germline V gene encodes CDR1 MNHNY and CDR2 SVGAGI (reference sequence). The CDR3 spans 12 residues. The CDR3 DNA follows: TGTGCCAGCAGTTCTGGGGGCGCTGAGGCTTTCTTT. This codes for CASSSGGAEAFF.

The chain is built from TRBV5-1 and TRBJ2-1; TRBD2 might be the D (6 bases). V was cut by 1 base and J by 0 bases, with 17 bases left in between. This CDR3 has 18 amino acids. Germline values: CDR1 SGHRS, CDR2 YFSETQ. The CDR3 loop is CASSLSGFSGSSYNEQFF. For the CDR3, the DNA is TGCGCCAGCAGCTTGTCGGGGTTTAGCGGTAGCTCCTACAATGAGCAGTTCTTC.

The chain combines TRBV7-6 with TRBJ2-5, with 10 bases aligning to TRBD2. CDR1 is SGHVS and CDR2 is FNYEAQ in the germline V gene. V shed 5 bases, J shed 2 bases, and the junction held 8 bases outside the gene matches. There are 16 residues in the CDR3. The CDR3 sequence: CASSPMTSGLQETQYF. In DNA form, the CDR3 reads TGTGCCAGCAGCCCCATGACTAGCGGGTTGCAAGAGACCCAGTACTTC.

The chain carries TRBV29-1 and TRBJ2-2; 9 positions agree with TRBD2. Unmatched junction bases numbered 4, after V lost 6 bases and J lost 2 bases. The CDR3 totals 14 residues. Per germline, CDR1 SQVTM and CDR2 ANQGSEA. CDR3 bases: TGCAGCGTGGGGACTAGCCTCAACACCGGGGAGCTGTTTTTT. Translating gives CSVGTSLNTGELFF.

The chain has TRBV29-1 and TRBJ2-1; TRBD2 matches at 7 bases. J gave up 7 bases and V 0 bases, and 9 bases lay outside the gene matches. The CDR3 is made up of 15 amino acids. The germline CDR1 and CDR2 sequences are SQVTM and ANQGSEA. The CDR3 region has the DNA TGCAGCGTTGAAGATCGGGGAGGGAGTGGGAATGAGCAGTTCTTC. It encodes CSVEDRGGSGNEQFF.

This clone was found once. V is TRBV28 and J is TRBJ2-7, with 10 bases aligning to TRBD1. The V and J ends lost 5 bases and 2 bases, in that order; junction bases with no gene match: 6. Germline-derived CDR1 and CDR2 are MDHEN and SYDVKM. The CDR3 is 15 residues long. The DNA for the CDR3 is TGTGCCAGCAGTACTAGGGACAGGGGCACCTACGAGCAGTACTTC. Its translation is CASSTRDRGTYEQYF.